What follows is one TCR beta chain and its context. Its antigen remains unidentified. Base qualities are missing; no much larger clone stands one base away. The CDR3 contains 14 residues, cysteine and phenylalanine counted. Solely the CDR3 DNA is kept, with 42 bases framed from the first base. Taken from the germline V gene, the CDR1 and CDR2 loops are MGHRA and YSYEKL. V is cut by 0 bases and J by 3 bases, and the space between the germline ends is 8 bases. This specimen belongs to a study of cytomegalovirus exposure and HLA in healthy donors (dated by TCRdb to 2015 to 2018). Broadly, across the study: In an earlier analysis of around 540 of the donors, around 290 Gb of sequence data and 117 million unique TCR beta sequences from about 180 million T cells were reported. An early release that covered several hundred HLA-typed donors contained approximately 300 gigabases of sequencing data and 75 million to 100 million unique TCR sequences. Among the approximately 400 genotyped donors, about 83% belonged to the genetic ancestry cluster associated with self-reported Caucasian donors. The aim of the study was to test whether cataloging public T cell receptors could identify signatures of past pathogen exposure. The study used immunosequencing to profile the T cell repertoires of under 700 subjects and linked those repertoires to cytomegalovirus serostatus. In addition to the first cohort of about 650 subjects, a separate validation cohort of approximately 110 different subjects was used. The study combined high-throughput TCR immunosequencing, statistical association of individual TCRs with disease status, and machine learning to predict cytomegalovirus infection status. To study patterns of TCR occurrence, a later analysis re-analyzed previously published TCR beta repertoires from hundreds of donors and added high-resolution HLA genotyping. Rather than using new phenotypic data, the later analysis identified candidate immune exposures from TCR beta sequences and from how often those sequences occurred across donors. An earlier analysis of 587 of the donors used high-throughput TCR beta sequencing to judge whether each TCR beta V gene segment behaved as functional or pseudogenic. Alongside the repertoire data, information on donor age, sex, ethnicity and CMV serostatus was compiled. In a later genetic analysis, genome-wide SNP genotypes for about 65% of the roughly 670 donors were used, and that subset was treated as a discovery cohort. All discovery cohort repertoires had been generated using a single sequencing platform. HLA typing covered class I and class II loci at four-digit resolution. The number of typed donors differed by locus: roughly 629-640 for A, B, C, DRB1 and DQB1; some 540 for DQA1; 600 to 610 for DPA1; and some 450 for DPB1. Four to six DR-DQ haplotypes were handled as single units for association and clustering, since linkage in the cohort was strong. Across some 400 genotyped donors of the cohort, an average of roughly 200,000 unique TCR beta nucleotide sequences per donor were sequenced, and 15% to 20% of those sequences were non-productive.

Overall results and qualifications from the work: CMV serostatus was the only immune exposure information available for the cohort. According to a later analysis, TCR association rates differed among HLA loci, with DRB1 alleles showing the most associated TCRs and HLA-C alleles showing the fewest. A later analysis found that HLA-associated TCR beta chains were more clonally expanded and had lower generation probabilities than equally common non-associated chains. A cluster of highly shared sequence variants was judged likely to be a technical artifact of the sequencing pipeline. Cytomegalovirus status was reported to be diagnosed by the classifier with high specificity and sensitivity in both the original and validation cohorts. Because HLA typing was missing for some donors at each locus, association tests included only the typed subset. The earlier analysis of about 600 of the donors excluded roughly 17 rarely observed V segments, including chromosome 9 orphons, because counts were too low. In an earlier analysis of 500 to 650 of the donors, most TCR beta V segments appeared in productive rearrangements about 90% or about 30% of the time, broadly matching IMGT annotations. Correlated functional status among segregating V segments might be attributable to linkage disequilibrium, but an unknown experimental factor could not be ruled out. A later analysis reported that several top co-occurrence clusters appeared linked to parvovirus B19, influenza, CMV and Epstein-Barr virus. Compared with the approximately 600-donor mean, donors in an Asian-associated ancestry cluster had fewer N-insertions in productive TCRs, according to a later genetic analysis. In a later analysis, most CMV-associated TCR beta chains were found to appear HLA-restricted, with HLA associations seemingly driven largely by CMV exposure. At a false discovery rate of 0.05, a later analysis linked 15,000 to 20,000 TCR beta sequences to specific HLA alleles. In vitro tests confirmed that a few of the cytomegalovirus-associated TCR beta chains recognize cytomegalovirus antigens. Across donors, most TCR sequences were observed very rarely, whereas some public TCRs were present in many individuals. The 87-base-pair reads could not distinguish some IMGT-functional V segments, including TRBV6-2 and TRBV6-3, so those segments were excluded. V-gene and J-gene trimming of TCR beta chains was associated with a missense DCLRE1C variant in a later genetic analysis, and the association was replicated in an independent cohort. It was suggested by the authors that the approach could potentially be generalized to other disease states and immunological phenotypes. The cohort was sequenced for TCR beta chains only, and without alpha or paired-chain data the features that could be detected were limited. A total of roughly 160 TCR beta chains were listed by the study as associated with cytomegalovirus. Roughly uniform sequencing depth across donors was assumed in presence/absence analyses, although this assumption may not hold. A further reported finding was that TCR beta sequences accurately predicted the HLA-A and HLA-B alleles for most subjects in the first cohort. Strong co-occurrence of HLA alleles, especially DR and DQ, made assigning TCR associations to individual alleles difficult.

The cohort consisted of 650 to 850 healthy bone marrow donors. At the time of sampling, every cohort member was nominally healthy, though immune exposures that went unrecorded were likely present. The donor tested CMV seropositive, placing the donor among the 289 seropositive members of the cohort. Each donor provided a peripheral blood sample, and peripheral blood mononuclear cells were used for TCR beta sequencing. Genomic DNA was extracted from the blood cell samples with the Qiagen DNeasy Blood Extraction Kit. Library generation was performed with the immunoSEQ multiplex PCR assay. For the multiplex PCR, a mixture combining 60 forward primers for TCR Vbeta segments and 13 reverse primers for TCR Jbeta segments was used. The CDR3 region of rearranged TCR beta genes was amplified from genomic DNA by a multiplex PCR assay. Amplified TCR beta libraries were sequenced as 87-base-pair reads on the Illumina HiSeq System. The original methods were these. In a later analysis, tens of millions of unique TCR beta chains were counted across the 650 to 750 repertoires, and about 9.9 million of these chains were shared by at least two donors. Raw reads were error-corrected and collapsed into unique sequences with a nearest-neighbor algorithm that merged closely related sequences to remove PCR and sequencing errors. V, D and J gene segments were assigned by aligning CDR3 sequences to IMGT reference sequences. For a sequence to be retained, a match of at least six nucleotides to both a V gene segment and a J gene segment was required. Rearrangements were classified as productive when the CDR3 lacked stop codons and remained in frame with V and J, and all other rearrangements were classified as non-productive. CDR3 was defined by IMGT convention, running from the second conserved V-encoded cysteine to the conserved J-encoded phenylalanine. The earlier analysis of about 610 of the donors excluded any sequence lacking an unambiguous match to a single V gene segment. An earlier analysis of a few hundred of the donors classified V segments as functional when productive rearrangements were above 56.7% and as segregating when the standard deviation between donors was above 5%. A statistical classification framework was developed to diagnose cytomegalovirus status using the catalog of TCR beta chain sequences. In a later analysis, TCR nucleotide sequences were compared against IMGT/GENE-DB human TR gene sequences so that V and J genes could be assigned. In a later analysis, CDR3 sequences and most-parsimonious VDJ recombination scenarios were assigned using the TCRdist pipeline. In a later analysis, each TCR beta chain was defined by its CDR3 amino acid sequence together with its V-gene family, and reads without a unique V-gene family were excluded. A later analysis removed 550 to 650 highly shared, low-generation-probability nucleotide sequences to deal with suspected cross-contamination and a sequencing artifact. For each public chain, a later analysis derived a clonal expansion index from normalized ranks of inferred template counts within each repertoire. In a later analysis, generation probabilities were computed using a VDJ recombination model fitted to out-of-frame rearrangements, and the results were checked against IGoR. Hypergeometric tests were used in a later analysis to score TCR-TCR, TCR-HLA and TCR-CMV co-occurrence, with a repertoire-size bias correction applied to the TCR pairs. In a later analysis, false discovery rates were estimated by permuting HLA or CMV assignments 20 times. In a later analysis, co-occurring TCRs were grouped using DBSCAN, with TCRdist sequence similarity added in when clustering inside HLA-allele-positive subsets. Co-occurrence clustering excluded repertoires with fewer than 30,000 or more than 120,000 public chains, plus five with anomalous nucleotide sharing. Here the immuneACCESS table is served through TCRdb, limited to in-frame sequences with V and J called. Missing clones are a known gap in these copies; in checked studies unresolved V genes cover under half, and the rest lacks a known reason. From that table come the V and J calls and clone size; the DNA was used to work out D and trimming. This sample lists 150,000 to 200,000 clones; roughly four fifths were detected once. In total, the top ten clones hold around 4.3% of the sample.

Sequenced sample: PBMCs. The V gene is TRBV4-1 and the J gene is TRBJ2-5, with no confidently assigned D gene. The clonotype was recovered from a man aged 45-65 years in good health and CMV-seropositive. The CDR3 in this case is CASSQDPFEETQYF. The DNA sequence follows: TGCGCCAGCAGCCAAGATCCCTTTGAAGAGACCCAGTACTTC.